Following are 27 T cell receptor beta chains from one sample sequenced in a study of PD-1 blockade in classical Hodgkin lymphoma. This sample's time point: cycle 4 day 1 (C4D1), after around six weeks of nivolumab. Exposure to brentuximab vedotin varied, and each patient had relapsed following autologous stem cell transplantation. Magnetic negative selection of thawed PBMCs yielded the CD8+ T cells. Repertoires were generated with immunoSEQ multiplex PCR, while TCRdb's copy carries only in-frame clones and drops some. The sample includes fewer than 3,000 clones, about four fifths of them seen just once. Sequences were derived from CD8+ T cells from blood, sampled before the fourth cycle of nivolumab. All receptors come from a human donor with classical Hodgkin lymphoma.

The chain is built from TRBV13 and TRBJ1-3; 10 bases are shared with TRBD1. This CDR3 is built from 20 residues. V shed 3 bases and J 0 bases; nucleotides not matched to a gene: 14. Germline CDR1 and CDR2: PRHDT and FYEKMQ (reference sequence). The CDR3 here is CASSFSAGTGVQPSGNTIYF. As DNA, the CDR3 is TGTGCCAGCAGCTTTTCCGCCGGGACAGGGGTTCAACCCTCTGGAAACACCATATATTTT.

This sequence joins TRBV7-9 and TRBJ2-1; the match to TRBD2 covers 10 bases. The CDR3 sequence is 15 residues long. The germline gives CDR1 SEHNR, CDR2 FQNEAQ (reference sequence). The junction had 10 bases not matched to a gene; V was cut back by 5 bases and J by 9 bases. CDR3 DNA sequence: TGTGCCAGCAGCGGCAGCGGGGGGGCCGTTTTTGAGCAGTTCTTC. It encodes CASSGSGGAVFEQFF. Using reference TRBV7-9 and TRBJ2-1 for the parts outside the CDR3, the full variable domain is DTGVSQNPRHKITKRGQNVTFRCDPISEHNRLYWYRQTLGQGPEFLTYFQNEAQLEKSRLLSDRFSAERPKGSFSTLEIQRTEQGDSAMYLCASSGSGGAVFEQFFGPGTRLTVL.

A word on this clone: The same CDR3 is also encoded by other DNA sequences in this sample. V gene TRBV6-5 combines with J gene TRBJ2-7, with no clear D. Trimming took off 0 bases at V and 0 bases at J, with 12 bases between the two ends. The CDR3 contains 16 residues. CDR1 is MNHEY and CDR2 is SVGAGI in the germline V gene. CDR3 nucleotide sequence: TGTGCCAGCAGTTACTCATGGACGGAGAGCTCCTACGAGCAGTACTTC. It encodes CASSYSWTESSYEQYF.

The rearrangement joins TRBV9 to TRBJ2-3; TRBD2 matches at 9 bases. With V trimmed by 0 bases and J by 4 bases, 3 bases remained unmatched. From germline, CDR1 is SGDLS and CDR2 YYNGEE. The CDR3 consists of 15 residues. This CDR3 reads CASSVEGLAPDTQYF. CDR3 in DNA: TGTGCCAGCAGCGTAGAGGGACTAGCCCCAGATACGCAGTATTTT.

CDR3 loop: CASSSRTGVNQPQHF. The CDR3 DNA is TGTGCCAGCAGCTCACGGACAGGAGTGAATCAGCCCCAGCATTTT. The chain is built from TRBV11-2 and TRBJ1-5; 7 bases map to TRBD1. V was pared by 4 bases and J by 4 bases, with 7 bases of the junction left unmatched. The CDR3 totals 15 residues. CDR1 and CDR2 (germline): SGHAT, FQNNGV. Full variable domain (rest looked up from reference TRBV11-2 and TRBJ1-5): EAGVAQSPRYKIIEKRQSVAFWCNPISGHATLYWYQQILGQGPKLLIQFQNNGVVDDSQLPKDRFSAERLKGVDSTLKIQPAKLEDSAVYLCASSSRTGVNQPQHFGDGTRLSIL.

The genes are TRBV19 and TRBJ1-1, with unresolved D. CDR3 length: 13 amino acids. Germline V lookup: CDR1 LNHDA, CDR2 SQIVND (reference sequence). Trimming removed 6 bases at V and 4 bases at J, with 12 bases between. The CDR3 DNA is TGTGCCAGTAGGTCTGGGGTCCCCACTGAAGCTTTCTTT. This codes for CASRSGVPTEAFF.

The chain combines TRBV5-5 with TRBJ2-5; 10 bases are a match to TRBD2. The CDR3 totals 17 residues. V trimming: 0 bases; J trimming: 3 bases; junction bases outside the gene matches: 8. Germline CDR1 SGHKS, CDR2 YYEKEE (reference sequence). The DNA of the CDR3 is TGTGCCAGCAGCTTGGATCTACTAGCGGGGTGGGAAGAGACCCAGTACTTC. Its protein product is CASSLDLLAGWEETQYF. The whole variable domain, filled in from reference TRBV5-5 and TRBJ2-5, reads DAGVTQSPTHLIKTRGQQVTLRCSPISGHKSVSWYQQVLGQGPQFIFQYYEKEERGRGNFPDRFSARQFPNYSSELNVNALLLGDSALYLCASSLDLLAGWEETQYFGPGTRLLVL.

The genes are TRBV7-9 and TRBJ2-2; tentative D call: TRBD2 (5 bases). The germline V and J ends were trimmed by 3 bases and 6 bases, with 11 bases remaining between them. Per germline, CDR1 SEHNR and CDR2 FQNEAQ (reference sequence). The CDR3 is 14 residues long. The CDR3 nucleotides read TGTGCCAGCAGCTTTTCGGGGTGGGCCGGGGAGCTGTTTTTT. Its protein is CASSFSGWAGELFF.

The CDR3 bases are TGTGCCAGCAGCTACCGGGAGCCGACATACGAGCAGTACTTC. Its protein product is CASSYREPTYEQYF. The genes are TRBV7-8 and TRBJ2-7, with D tentatively TRBD2 (6 bases). Trimming removed 4 bases at V and 4 bases at J, with 14 bases between. Per germline, CDR1 SGHVS and CDR2 FQNEAQ. CDR3 size: 14 residues.

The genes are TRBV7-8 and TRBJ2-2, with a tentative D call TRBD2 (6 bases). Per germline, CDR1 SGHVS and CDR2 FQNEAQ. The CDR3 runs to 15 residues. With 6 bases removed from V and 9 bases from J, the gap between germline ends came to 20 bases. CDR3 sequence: CASRPRRGQHRELFF. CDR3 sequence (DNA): TGTGCCAGCAGGCCTCGGAGGGGCCAACACCGGGAGCTGTTTTTT.

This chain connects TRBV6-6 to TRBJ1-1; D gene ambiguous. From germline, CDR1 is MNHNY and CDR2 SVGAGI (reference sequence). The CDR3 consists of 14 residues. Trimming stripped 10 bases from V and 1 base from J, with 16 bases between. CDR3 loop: CATSLSLPNTEAFF. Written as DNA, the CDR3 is TGTGCCACCTCGCTAAGTCTTCCGAACACTGAAGCTTTCTTT.

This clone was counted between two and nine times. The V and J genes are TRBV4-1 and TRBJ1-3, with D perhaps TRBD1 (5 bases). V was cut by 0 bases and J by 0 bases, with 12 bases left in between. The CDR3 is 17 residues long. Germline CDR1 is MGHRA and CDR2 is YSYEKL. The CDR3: CASSQDPPGTSGNTIYF. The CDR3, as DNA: TGCGCCAGCAGCCAAGATCCCCCAGGGACCTCTGGAAACACCATATATTTT.

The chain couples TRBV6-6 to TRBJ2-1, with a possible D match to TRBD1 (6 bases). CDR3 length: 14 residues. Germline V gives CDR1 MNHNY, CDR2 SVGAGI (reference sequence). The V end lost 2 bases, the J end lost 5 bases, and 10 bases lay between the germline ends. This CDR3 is CASSYPGHNNEQFF. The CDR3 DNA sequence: TGTGCCAGCAGTTACCCGGGACACAACAATGAGCAGTTCTTC.

CDR3: CASRPGLAAMDTQYF. The DNA of the CDR3 is TGTGCCAGTCGACCCGGACTAGCGGCCATGGATACGCAGTATTTT. J is TRBJ2-3 and V is TRBV19; 10 bases agree with TRBD2. Germline CDR1 and CDR2: LNHDA and SQIVND (reference sequence). V trimming: 8 bases; J trimming: 6 bases; junction bases outside the gene matches: 11. This CDR3 has 15 amino acids.

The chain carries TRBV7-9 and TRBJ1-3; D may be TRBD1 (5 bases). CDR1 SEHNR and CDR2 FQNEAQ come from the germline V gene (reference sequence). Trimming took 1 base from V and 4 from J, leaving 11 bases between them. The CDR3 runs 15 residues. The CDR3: CASSLEQATGNTIYF. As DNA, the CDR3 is TGTGCCAGCAGCTTAGAACAGGCTACAGGAAACACCATATATTTT.

The CDR3 nucleotides are TGTGCCAGCAGTCAATCCGGGGCATACAATGAGCAGTTCTTC. This sequence encodes CASSQSGAYNEQFF. V is TRBV27 and J is TRBJ2-1, with D perhaps assigned TRBD1 or TRBD2 (5 bases each). The CDR3 has 14 residues. Germline V gives CDR1 MNHEY, CDR2 SMNVEV (reference sequence). V lost 5 bases, J lost 4 bases, and 12 bases lay in between.

The CDR3 is CASSVGPPSGDTQYF. CDR3 bases: TGTGCCAGCAGCGTAGGACCCCCTAGCGGAGATACGCAGTATTTT. The chain couples TRBV9 to TRBJ2-3; 7 nucleotides match TRBD2. Germline trimming cut 0 bases from V and 5 bases from J; bases unmatched to any gene: 6. CDR1 SGDLS and CDR2 YYNGEE come from the germline V gene. This CDR3 region has 15 residues.

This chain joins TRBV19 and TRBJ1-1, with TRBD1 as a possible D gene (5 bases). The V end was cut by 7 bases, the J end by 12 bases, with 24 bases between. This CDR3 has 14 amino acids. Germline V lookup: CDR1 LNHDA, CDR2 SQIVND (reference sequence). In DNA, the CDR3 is TGTGCCAGTAACCCGGACAAGGTAATCCCCATCACTTTCTTT. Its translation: CASNPDKVIPITFF.

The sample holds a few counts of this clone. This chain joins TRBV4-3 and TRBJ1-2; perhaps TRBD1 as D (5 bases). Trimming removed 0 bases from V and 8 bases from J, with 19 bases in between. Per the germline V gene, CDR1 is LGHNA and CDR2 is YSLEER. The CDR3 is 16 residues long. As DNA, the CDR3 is TGCGCCAGCAGCCAAGATAGGGGCAGGCCAGGTGGCGGCTACACCTTC. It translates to CASSQDRGRPGGGYTF.

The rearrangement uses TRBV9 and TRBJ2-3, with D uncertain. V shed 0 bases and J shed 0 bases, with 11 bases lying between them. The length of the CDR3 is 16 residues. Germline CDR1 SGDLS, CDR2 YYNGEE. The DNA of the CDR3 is TGTGCCAGCAGCGTAGTGCCTCTAACTAGCACAGATACGCAGTATTTT. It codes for CASSVVPLTSTDTQYF.

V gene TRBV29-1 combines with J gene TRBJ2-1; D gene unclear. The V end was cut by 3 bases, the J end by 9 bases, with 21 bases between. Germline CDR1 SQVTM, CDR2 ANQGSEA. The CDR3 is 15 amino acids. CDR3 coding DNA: TGCAGCGTTGACAGATCGAATAGGCTTCGGGCTGAGCAGTTCTTC. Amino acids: CSVDRSNRLRAEQFF.

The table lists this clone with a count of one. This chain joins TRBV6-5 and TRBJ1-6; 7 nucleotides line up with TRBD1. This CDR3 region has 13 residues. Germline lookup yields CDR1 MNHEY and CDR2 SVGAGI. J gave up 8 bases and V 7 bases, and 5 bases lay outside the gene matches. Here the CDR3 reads CASNIGGYSPLHF. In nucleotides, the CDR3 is TGTGCCAGCAATATAGGGGGCTATTCACCCCTCCACTTT.

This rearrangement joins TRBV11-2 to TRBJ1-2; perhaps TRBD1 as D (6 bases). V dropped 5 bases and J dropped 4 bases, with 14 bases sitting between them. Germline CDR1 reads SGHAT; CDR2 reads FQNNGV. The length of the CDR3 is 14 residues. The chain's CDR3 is CASSPTGYGYGYTF. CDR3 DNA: TGTGCCAGCAGCCCCACAGGGTATGGCTATGGCTACACCTTC.

The CDR3 protein is CAISDSTGILQETQYF. The CDR3 DNA reads as TGTGCCATCAGTGACTCGACAGGAATCCTCCAAGAGACCCAGTACTTC. The chain uses TRBV10-3 and TRBJ2-5; the D gene is possibly TRBD1 (6 bases). CDR3 length equals 16 residues. V was clipped by 3 bases and J by 1 base, with 15 bases between them. Germline V gene lookup returns CDR1 ENHRY and CDR2 SYGVKD.

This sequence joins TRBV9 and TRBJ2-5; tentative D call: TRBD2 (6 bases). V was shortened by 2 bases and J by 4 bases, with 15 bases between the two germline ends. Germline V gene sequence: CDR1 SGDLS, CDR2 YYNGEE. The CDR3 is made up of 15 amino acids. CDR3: CASSVPGSSGETQYF. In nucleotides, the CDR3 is TGTGCCAGCAGCGTTCCGGGGAGTAGCGGAGAGACCCAGTACTTC.

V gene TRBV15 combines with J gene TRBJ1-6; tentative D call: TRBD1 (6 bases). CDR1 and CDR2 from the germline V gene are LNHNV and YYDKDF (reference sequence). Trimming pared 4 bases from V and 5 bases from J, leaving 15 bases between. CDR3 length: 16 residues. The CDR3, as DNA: TGTGCCACCAGCATGCTTGGGGGGGCGCATAATTCACCCCTCCACTTT. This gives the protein CATSMLGGAHNSPLHF.

CDR3: CASSPGQGHEKLFF. CDR3 DNA sequence: TGCGCCAGCAGCCCCGGACAGGGGCATGAAAAACTGTTTTTT. The genes are TRBV4-1 and TRBJ1-4; 9 bases match TRBD1. Looked up from germline, CDR1 is MGHRA and CDR2 is YSYEKL. The CDR3 is 14 amino acids. J was trimmed by 6 bases and V by 4 bases; bases with no gene match: 3.